These 10 T cell receptor beta chains were all obtained from the same sample, sequenced in a study of identical twins. TCRdb passed the 5' RACE reads through MiXCR, listing each CDR3 protein once. The data show 550,000 to 700,000 distinct CDR3 sequences, 21% seen once. Separately, the same data were catalogued under a study of T cells expressing NK-cell markers.

Source material: PBMCs. The receptors were sampled from a woman between 18 and 29 years old in good health.

This clonotype was picked up a small number of times. This chain connects TRBV12-3 or TRBV12-4 to TRBJ2-7; D is unclear. The CDR3 has 12 residues. The V and J ends lost 3 bases and 3 bases respectively, with 6 bases between them. The CDR3 reads CASSFWIYEQYF. The DNA of the CDR3 is TGTGCCAGCAGTTTTTGGATCTACGAGCAGTACTTC.

This chain joins TRBV7-8 and TRBJ1-1, with no clear D. V lost 5 bases to trimming and J lost 9 bases, with 19 bases between them. Germline V gives CDR1 SGHVS, CDR2 FQNEAQ. This CDR3 comprises 14 residues. CDR3 residues: CASSPVYPEIQAFF. CDR3 coding DNA: TGTGCCAGCAGCCCGGTTTATCCGGAGATTCAAGCTTTCTTT.

The chain couples TRBV7-9 to TRBJ1-5, with 7 bases aligning to TRBD1. Looked up from germline, CDR1 is SEHNR and CDR2 is FQNEAQ (reference sequence). The length of the CDR3 is 15 residues. Losses at the gene ends were 1 base for V and 8 bases for J; bases not matched to a gene: 8. The CDR3 DNA follows: TGTGCCAGCAGCTTAGGGGACAGTCTATCAGAGCCCCAGCATTTT. Translating gives CASSLGDSLSEPQHF.

This clonotype was recorded at least ten times. The DNA for the CDR3 is TGCGCCAGCAGCCCGACTCACCCTAATGAAAAACTGTTTTTT. Translating it yields CASSPTHPNEKLFF. The chain has TRBV5-1 and TRBJ1-4; D call uncertain. The CDR3 contains 14 residues. Trimming shortened V by 4 bases and J by 3 bases, and 10 bases separated the two germline ends. Germline loops: CDR1 SGHRS, CDR2 YFSETQ. Full variable domain (outside the CDR3, taken from reference TRBV5-1 and TRBJ1-4): KAGVTQTPRYLIKTRGQQVTLSCSPISGHRSVSWYQQTPGQGLQFLFEYFSETQRNKGNFPGRFSGRQFSNSRSEMNVSTLELGDSALYLCASSPTHPNEKLFFGSGTQLSVL.

This clonotype has just a few counts. This chain connects TRBV5-1 to TRBJ1-2; D may be TRBD1 (5 bases). CDR3 length: 15 amino acids. V lost 4 bases and J lost 5, with 18 bases in between. Germline V gives CDR1 SGHRS, CDR2 YFSETQ. CDR3 loop: CASSLNRDGPYGYTF. DNA for the CDR3: TGCGCCAGCAGCCTCAACCGGGACGGACCTTATGGCTACACCTTC.

For the CDR3, the DNA is TGTGCCAGCAGCTTCACTAGTCCCGAGACCCAGTACTTC. It yields the protein CASSFTSPETQYF. J is TRBJ2-5 and V is TRBV12-3 or TRBV12-4; a weak D match, TRBD2 (5 bases). V lost 6 bases to trimming and J lost 5 bases, with 13 bases between them. There are 13 residues in the CDR3.

In its sample, this clonotype was seen once. The rearrangement joins TRBV20-1 to TRBJ2-2; 7 nucleotides align to TRBD1. This CDR3 has 16 amino acids. CDR1 DFQATT and CDR2 SNEGSKA come from the germline V gene (reference sequence). V shed 6 bases and J 1 base; nucleotides not matched to a gene: 11. CDR3 protein: CSAQSPGTENTGELFF. DNA for the CDR3: TGCAGTGCCCAGTCCCCCGGGACAGAGAACACCGGGGAGCTGTTTTTT.

This clonotype was seen ten or more times. The V gene is TRBV4-3, the J gene TRBJ1-1; weak D call: TRBD1 (5 bases). V lost 0 bases, J lost 6 bases, and 14 bases lay in between. Looked up from germline, CDR1 is LGHNA and CDR2 is YSLEER. The CDR3 spans 15 residues. Here the CDR3 reads CASSQEIGRAAEAFF. CDR3 bases: TGCGCCAGCAGCCAAGAGATTGGCAGGGCTGCTGAAGCTTTCTTT.

The V call is TRBV19, the J call TRBJ2-4, with D possibly being TRBD2 (6 bases). V was pared by 3 bases and J by 5 bases, with 14 bases between. Germline V gene data show CDR1 as LNHDA and CDR2 as SQIVND (reference sequence). The CDR3 extends over 15 amino acids. In DNA, the CDR3 is TGTGCCAGTAGTATGTCTACCGGGACTCAAAACATTCAGTACTTC. Its protein product is CASSMSTGTQNIQYF.

This clonotype showed up just a few times. The rearrangement joins TRBV5-5 to TRBJ2-3, with D hard to call. The CDR3 runs 15 residues. Trimming stripped 5 bases from V and 5 bases from J, with 18 bases between. Germline V gene lookup returns CDR1 SGHKS and CDR2 YYEKEE (reference sequence). The CDR3 DNA is TGTGCCAGCAGGACCTCTCTAGTGATAGGAGATACGCAGTATTTT. Its protein product is CASRTSLVIGDTQYF.